This T cell receptor beta chain was found in a study of OX40 agonist ivuxolimab in advanced cancers. About the study as a whole: The costimulatory receptor OX40 (CD134) was targeted by ivuxolimab, a fully human IgG2 agonistic monoclonal antibody. Intravenous ivuxolimab was administered to patients every 2 weeks at six dose levels: 0.01, 0.1, 0.3, 1.5, 3 and 10 mg/kg. Of the approximately 50 dose-escalation patients, hepatocellular carcinoma was present in about 20, melanoma in approximately 15, renal cell carcinoma in 9 and head and neck cancer in 9. In the dose-escalation cohort, 75% to 85% of patients were male, and the mean age was 60 years with a range of 23 to 79. Patients were allowed to have had prior anti-PD-1, anti-PD-L1 or anti-CTLA-4 therapy, and around two fifths of the dose-escalation patients had been treated with checkpoint inhibitors. Partial responses occurred in three dose-escalation patients: two with cutaneous melanoma and one with hepatocellular carcinoma. Peripheral TCRbeta sequencing aimed to test whether ivuxolimab altered TCR sequence diversity and caused clonal T-cell expansion. The paper covers the monotherapy dose-escalation part of the phase I ivuxolimab trial, which included N ≈ 57 patients.

The full study reports these points: In the 0.1-3.0 mg/kg groups, partial responders were among the patients with the lowest normalized peripheral clonal expansion, particularly in CD8+ T cells. At doses of 0.1 to 3.0 mg/kg, clonal expansion of both CD4+ and CD8+ T cells in blood was seen between baseline and week 6. After ivuxolimab, expanded clones were on average more numerous among CD8+ T cells than among CD4+ T cells. Low levels of normalized T-cell clonal expansion were also seen in some nonresponding patients. Antigen specificity was not determined for the clonally expanded peripheral T cells.

Genomic DNA was isolated from the sorted cells so that the TCRbeta CDR3 region could be sequenced. The immunoSEQ Assay was used to sequence the TCRbeta CDR3 regions. TCRdb carries this immuneACCESS record with in-frame sequences only. Its versions omit some clonotypes, under half of them owing to an unresolved V gene in the studies checked, with the rest unexplained. The sample records over 50,000 clones, 80% to 95% of which are singletons. The ten top clones hold roughly 25% of the sample. Including the terminal cysteine and phenylalanine, the CDR3 comprises 14 residues. Solely the CDR3 DNA is kept, with 42 bases framed from the first base. For CDR1 and CDR2, the germline V gene (reference sequence) lists MNHEY and SMNVEV. Patients with autoimmune disease history or receiving systemic immunosuppression were excluded from the trial. In every dose cohort, peripheral blood was drawn for TCR sequencing at baseline, cycle 4 day 1, and cycle 7 day 1. Samples came from an open-label, multicenter, first-in-human phase I dose-escalation trial of ivuxolimab. Adults with locally advanced or metastatic melanoma, renal cell, hepatocellular, or head and neck squamous cell carcinoma were enrolled in the trial. Before TCR sequencing, CD4+ and CD8+ T cells were separately sorted from peripheral blood.

For this clone: The antigen it binds to is not known. Base qualities are not at hand, and no much larger clone is one base apart.

Material: CD4+ or CD8+ T cells sorted from blood, obtained in a trial of the OX40 agonist ivuxolimab. The clonotype was recovered from an adult with an advanced solid tumor such as melanoma, head and neck, liver or kidney cancer. The receptor chain draws on TRBV27 and TRBJ2-5, and 11 junctional nucleotides match TRBD2. The J call may be incorrect, as the DNA end agrees better with TRBJ2-7. The DNA sequence follows: TGTGCCAGCAGTTCAATAGCGGGAGGGAGCGAGCAGTACTTC. Its protein is CASSSIAGGSEQYF.